Presented here are 3 T cell receptor beta chains from one specimen sequenced in a study of T cells in Graves' hyperthyroidism and ophthalmopathy. The investigators amplified TCR beta CDR3 regions from RNA transcripts. HTBI primers drove first-round RT-PCR of the TCR CDR3. TCRdb re-called the multiplex PCR reads through MiXCR, storing one row per CDR3 protein. Of over 700,000 distinct CDR3 sequences detected, roughly a third appear once; the ten largest clones hold around 32%. The sequencing sample was made of blood. The receptors here all came from a woman in her thirties or forties with Graves' hyperthyroidism.

The chain is built from TRBV2 and TRBJ2-7; 9 nucleotides align to TRBD1. The germline gives CDR1 SNHLY, CDR2 FYNNEI. The CDR3 length is 15 residues. Germline trimming cut 8 bases from V and 7 bases from J; bases unmatched to any gene: 15. The chain's CDR3 is CASHLPGQGTGEQYF. The CDR3 DNA reads as TGTGCCAGCCACCTGCCGGGACAGGGTACCGGGGAGCAGTACTTC. The full variable domain, completed using reference TRBV2 and TRBJ2-7, is EPEVTQTPSHQVTQMGQEVILRCVPISNHLYFYWYRQILGQKVEFLVSFYNNEISEKSEIFDDQFSVERPDGSNFTLKIRSTKLEDSAMYFCASHLPGQGTGEQYFGPGTRLTVT.

The chain combines TRBV20-1 with TRBJ2-2; D uncertain. There are 15 residues in the CDR3. V dropped 3 bases and J dropped 4 bases, with 15 bases sitting between them. Germline CDR1 is DFQATT and CDR2 is SNEGSKA (reference sequence). The chain's CDR3 is CSARDGRTSTGELFF. The CDR3 DNA reads as TGCAGTGCTAGGGACGGCAGGACCAGCACCGGGGAGCTGTTTTTT.

The rearrangement links TRBV27 to TRBJ2-7; D remains ambiguous. The germline CDR1 and CDR2 sequences are MNHEY and SMNVEV (reference sequence). This CDR3 comprises 13 residues. V lost 4 bases and J lost 3, with 10 bases in between. CDR3 residues: CASSSHPLYEQYF. CDR3 sequence (DNA): TGTGCCAGCAGTTCCCACCCCCTCTACGAGCAGTACTTC.